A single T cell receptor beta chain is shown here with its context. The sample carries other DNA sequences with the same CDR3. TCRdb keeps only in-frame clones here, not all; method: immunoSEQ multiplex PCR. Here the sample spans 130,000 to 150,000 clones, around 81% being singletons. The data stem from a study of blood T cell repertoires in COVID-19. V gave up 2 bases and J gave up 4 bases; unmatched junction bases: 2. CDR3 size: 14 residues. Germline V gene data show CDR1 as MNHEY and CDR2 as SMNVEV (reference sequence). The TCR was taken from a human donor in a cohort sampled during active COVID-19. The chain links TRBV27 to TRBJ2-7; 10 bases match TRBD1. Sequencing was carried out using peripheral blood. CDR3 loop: CASSLGQGGYEQYF. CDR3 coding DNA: TGTGCCAGCAGTTTAGGACAGGGGGGTTACGAGCAGTACTTC.